The entry that follows covers one T cell receptor beta chain sequence. Its antigen is unknown. This sample was taken from a study of T cell repertoires in cytomegalovirus infection. At the level of the study: It was the public TCR beta signatures that indicated both CMV infection and matching HLA type. Findings of the study overall: Summed frequency of public TCR beta families distinguished CMV carriers with the relevant HLA. Ex vivo responses were dominated by HLA-C-restricted CMV-specific TCR beta clonotypes.

The V and J ends lost 4 bases and 6 bases, in that order; junction bases with no gene match: 5. CDR1 DFQATT and CDR2 SNEGSKA come from the germline V gene (reference sequence). This CDR3 comprises 13 residues. TCRdb re-called the reads through MiXCR, storing one row per CDR3 protein. The sample yields roughly 19,000 distinct CDR3 sequences, around 40% seen once. The J gene is TRBJ1-5, the V gene TRBV20-1, with 8 bases fitting TRBD1. This clonotype was sampled from a human donor in good health (CMV status not recorded). Some clones in this sample may be carry-over from other donors' samples. The source was CD8+ T cells from cultured PBMCs, collected from culture after CMV antigen stimulation. The CDR3: CSAITGGGQPQHF. CDR3 DNA: TGCAGTGCTATTACAGGGGGTGGTCAGCCCCAGCATTTT.